Listed below are T cell receptor beta chains from one sample, sequenced in a study of T cell changes during pregnancy in multiple sclerosis. Libraries were prepared by immunoSEQ multiplex PCR; TCRdb keeps only in-frame clonotypes and omits some of them. The sample carries tens of thousands of clones, approximately 90% recorded once. Specimen: CD4+ T cells from peripheral blood mononuclear cells, collected before pregnancy. All receptors derive from a female donor with multiple sclerosis, enrolled in a pregnancy study. CDR3s include the opening cysteine and the closing phenylalanine or tryptophan. D genes are given only for firm matches. Size is omitted from some rows. Given values are once, few, many or a class for expanded clones.

v_call	clone_size	d_call	j_call	cdr3_nt	cdr3_aa
TRBV7-2	-	-	TRBJ1-5	TGTGCCAGCAGCCCAGACAGGAGCAATCAGCCCCAGCATTTT	CASSPDRSNQPQHF
TRBV7-8	-	-	TRBJ2-5	TGTGCCAGCAGCTTAGACAGGCAAGAGACCCAGTACTTC	CASSLDRQETQYF
TRBV5-8	-	-	TRBJ1-1	TGTGCCAGCAGCTCCCTTCTAGGGAACACTGAAGCTTTCTTT	CASSSLLGNTEAFF
TRBV10-2	-	-	TRBJ2-5	TGCGCCAGCAGTGAGTTTACTGGTGGGGGGGCTACAAAGACCCAGTACTTC	CASSEFTGGGATKTQYF
TRBV7-2	-	-	TRBJ2-6	TGTGCCAGCAGCCCCTCAGGGGCCAGGACTGGGGCCAACGTCCTGACTTTC	CASSPSGARTGANVLTF
TRBV19	-	TRBD1	TRBJ1-5	TGTGCCAGTAGTGACAGGGGGATCCATCAGCCCCAGCATTTT	CASSDRGIHQPQHF
TRBV11-2	-	-	TRBJ1-4	TGTGCCAGCAGCCTATTTCTGAAAGCTAATGAAAAACTGTTTTTT	CASSLFLKANEKLFF
TRBV9	-	TRBD2	TRBJ2-1	TGTGCCAGCAGCGTAGCTGGGACTAGCGGGGCGGGGGAGCAGTTCTTC	CASSVAGTSGAGEQFF
TRBV19	once	-	TRBJ1-3	TGTGCCAGTATCGCGTTCGGCCCACAGGGAAAGAGAAACACCATATATTTT	CASIAFGPQGKRNTIYF
TRBV11-2	once	-	TRBJ1-1	TGTGCCAGCAGCTTCGGGGGGCTCACTGAAGCTTTCTTT	CASSFGGLTEAFF
TRBV7-2	-	-	TRBJ1-5	TGTGCCAGCAGCCAAGGGGGTAGGCGTCAGCCCCAGCATTTT	CASSQGGRRQPQHF
TRBV27	-	-	TRBJ2-2	TGTGCCAGCAGCCGAGAGGGCGGGGAGCTGTTTTTT	CASSREGGELFF
TRBV9	-	-	TRBJ1-1	TGTGCCAGCAGCGCGGGAGGGGAAGTACTAGGCACTGAAGCTTTCTTT	CASSAGGEVLGTEAFF
TRBV9	-	-	TRBJ1-6	TGTGCCAGCGGGCGAGGGCAGACCAATTCACCCCTCCACTTT	CASGRGQTNSPLHF
TRBV6-5	-	-	TRBJ2-7	TGTGCCAGCAGCGAGAACAGGGACGGCGAGCAGTACTTC	CASSENRDGEQYF
TRBV5-1	-	-	TRBJ2-5	TGCGCCAGCAGCTTGGATCCGGGATCCCAAGAGACCCAGTACTTC	CASSLDPGSQETQYF
TRBV5-4	once	TRBD1	TRBJ2-2	TGTGCCAGCAGCTTAGGGACAGGGGGAGGGTTGAACACCGGGGAGCTGTTTTTT	CASSLGTGGGLNTGELFF
TRBV19	few	-	TRBJ2-3	TGTGCCAGTAGTGTACAGGGTGTAGATACGCAGTATTTT	CASSVQGVDTQYF
TRBV5-1	-	-	TRBJ1-4	TGCGCCAGCAGCTTAACCGGGAGTAATGAAAAACTGTTTTTT	CASSLTGSNEKLFF
TRBV9	-	TRBD2	TRBJ2-6	TGTGCCAGCAGCGTCCAAGCGGGGGGACTTGGCGGGGCCAACGTCCTGACTTTC	CASSVQAGGLGGANVLTF
TRBV5-4	-	-	TRBJ1-2	TGTGCCAGCAGCCCCCTTGGGGGGGGCTACACCTTC	CASSPLGGGYTF
TRBV28	-	-	TRBJ1-1	TGTGCCAGCAGTTTAGCAGGGGACACTGAAGCTTTCTTT	CASSLAGDTEAFF